Each of the 29 T cell receptor beta chains below was sequenced from the same sample in a study of blood T cell repertoires in COVID-19. TCRdb's copy holds only in-frame clones and misses some; the assay was immunoSEQ multiplex PCR. This table has 85,000 to 95,000 clones, 80% to 95% appearing once. The sequenced sample consisted of peripheral blood. The receptors come from a woman aged 45-65 years in a cohort sampled during active COVID-19.

The chain employs TRBV7-9 and TRBJ2-3; D gene uncertain. The CDR3 has 13 amino acids. V lost 2 bases to trimming and J lost 0 bases, with 3 bases between them. Germline assignment: CDR1 SEHNR and CDR2 FQNEAQ (reference sequence). The CDR3 sequence is CASSLLSTDTQYF. The CDR3 coding sequence is TGTGCCAGCAGCTTACTTAGCACAGATACGCAGTATTTT.

This clone showed up just a few times. This chain joins TRBV18 and TRBJ1-5; 7 bases line up with TRBD1. The CDR3 is 14 residues long. Germline loops: CDR1 KGHSH, CDR2 LQKENI. V was pared by 2 bases and J by 2 bases, with 0 bases of the junction left unmatched. This CDR3 reads CASSPGQGNQPQHF. The CDR3 region has the DNA TGTGCCAGCTCACCAGGACAGGGCAATCAGCCCCAGCATTTT.

The rearrangement joins TRBV4-1 to TRBJ1-3; D may be TRBD1 (6 bases). The ends were cut back, 4 bases at V and 9 bases at J, with 16 bases in the middle. This CDR3 has 14 residues. Germline-derived CDR1 and CDR2 are MGHRA and YSYEKL. The CDR3 region is CASSPRPDSRTIYF. In nucleotides, the CDR3 is TGCGCCAGCAGCCCCCGTCCGGACAGCCGCACCATATATTTT.

The chain has TRBV27 and TRBJ1-6; 10 bases line up with TRBD1. The CDR3 has 15 residues. Germline CDR1 is MNHEY and CDR2 is SMNVEV (reference sequence). V shed 6 bases, J shed 9 bases, and the junction held 8 bases outside the gene matches. The CDR3 sequence: CASSPDRGLFSPLHF. The DNA of the CDR3 is TGTGCCAGCAGCCCCGACAGGGGGCTCTTTTCACCCCTCCACTTT.

This clone was found once. The chain carries TRBV6-5 and TRBJ1-1; 7 bases fit TRBD1. Trimming at V came to 7 bases and at J to 7 bases, leaving 6 bases not matched to a gene. The length of the CDR3 is 12 residues. Germline loops: CDR1 MNHEY, CDR2 SVGAGI. CDR3 sequence: CASNQRDSEAFF. For the CDR3, the DNA is TGTGCCAGCAATCAAAGGGACAGTGAAGCTTTCTTT.

V usage is TRBV9 and J usage is TRBJ2-2; 12 positions agree with TRBD2. The CDR3 runs to 17 residues. Per germline, CDR1 SGDLS and CDR2 YYNGEE. With 3 bases clipped from V and 6 bases from J, the junction kept 9 bases outside the gene matches. CDR3 in DNA: TGTGCCAGCAGCGCAGTAACTAGCGGGGGGTCCCCCGGGGAGCTGTTTTTT. The encoded protein is CASSAVTSGGSPGELFF.

The rearrangement links TRBV3-1 (or the pseudogene TRBV3-2) to TRBJ1-3; TRBD1 is a possible D gene (6 bases). The CDR3 loop spans 15 amino acids. Trimming took off 2 bases at V and 2 bases at J, with 10 bases between the two ends. The germline V gene encodes CDR1 LGHDT and CDR2 YNNKEL (reference sequence). The CDR3 loop reads CASSQQGRTGNTIYF. The CDR3 DNA is TGTGCCAGCAGCCAACAGGGGCGGACTGGAAACACCATATATTTT.

The chain joins TRBV6-5 to TRBJ2-7, with TRBD2 matching over 7 bases. The ends lost 7 bases at V and 0 bases at J; junction bases unmatched: 6. Germline-derived CDR1 and CDR2 are MNHEY and SVGAGI. The CDR3 runs 14 residues. The CDR3 region is CASTKGGSSYEQYF. For the CDR3, the DNA is TGTGCCAGCACGAAGGGCGGGAGCTCCTACGAGCAGTACTTC.

The chain couples TRBV29-1 to TRBJ2-7; the match to TRBD1 covers 8 bases. The CDR3 consists of 15 residues. Trimming cost V 2 bases and J 5 bases; bases outside gene matches: 11. Looked up from germline, CDR1 is SQVTM and CDR2 is ANQGSEA. The CDR3 DNA sequence: TGCAGCGTTGAAAACCGACAGGGGAGATTCGACGAGCAGTACTTC. Protein product: CSVENRQGRFDEQYF.

The chain combines TRBV3-1 (or the pseudogene TRBV3-2) with TRBJ1-1; TRBD1 might be the D (5 bases). The V end lost 3 bases, the J end lost 3 bases, and 14 bases lay between the germline ends. This CDR3 is 15 amino acids long. Germline V gene data show CDR1 as LGHDT and CDR2 as YNNKEL (reference sequence). CDR3: CASSHVSGRYTEAFF. The CDR3 DNA reads as TGTGCCAGCAGCCATGTGTCAGGGCGTTACACTGAAGCTTTCTTT.

This chain links TRBV5-1 with TRBJ1-1, with D maybe TRBD1 (6 bases). The CDR3 is made up of 14 amino acids. Trimming removed 2 bases at V and 0 bases at J, with 8 bases between. Germline assignment: CDR1 SGHRS and CDR2 YFSETQ. CDR3 sequence reads: CASSFQGMNTEAFF. The CDR3 nucleotides read TGCGCCAGCAGCTTCCAGGGGATGAACACTGAAGCTTTCTTT.

The J gene is TRBJ2-7, the V gene TRBV6-5, with D possibly TRBD2 on 5 matching bases. With 11 bases removed from V and 2 bases from J, the gap between germline ends came to 13 bases. The germline CDR1 and CDR2 sequences are MNHEY and SVGAGI. CDR3 length: 12 amino acids. The CDR3 region has the DNA TGTGCCCGCCCGGGAAGGGCCTACGAGCAGTACTTC. This gives the protein CARPGRAYEQYF.

CDR3 nucleotides: TGTGCCAGCAGCTTGGGGGATACGCGGCAGGGGAATGAGCAGTTCTTC. Its translation is CASSLGDTRQGNEQFF. The gene calls are TRBV5-4 and TRBJ2-1; D perhaps matches TRBD1 (6 bases). The length of the CDR3 is 16 residues. Germline V gene data show CDR1 as SGHNT and CDR2 as YYREEE (reference sequence). Trimming cost V 0 bases and J 7 bases, with 17 bases left between them.

This clone was detected once. This chain connects TRBV5-1 to TRBJ2-7, with a possible D match to TRBD1 (6 bases). The CDR3 totals 13 residues. V was shortened by 4 bases and J by 4 bases, with 12 bases between the two germline ends. The germline gives CDR1 SGHRS, CDR2 YFSETQ. CDR3 sequence (DNA): TGCGCCAGCAGCCGGGACAACGGGTACGAGCAGTACTTC. It yields the protein CASSRDNGYEQYF.

This sequence joins TRBV5-1 and TRBJ2-5, with 12 bases identical to TRBD2. The CDR3 has 16 residues. Germline V gives CDR1 SGHRS, CDR2 YFSETQ. V was pared by 3 bases and J by 7 bases, with 10 bases of the junction left unmatched. The CDR3 DNA is TGCGCCAGCAGCTCCTCGACTAGCGGGAGTTGGGGGACCCAGTACTTC. The encoded protein is CASSSSTSGSWGTQYF. The variable domain in full, completed from reference TRBV5-1 and TRBJ2-5, reads KAGVTQTPRYLIKTRGQQVTLSCSPISGHRSVSWYQQTPGQGLQFLFEYFSETQRNKGNFPGRFSGRQFSNSRSEMNVSTLELGDSALYLCASSSSTSGSWGTQYFGPGTRLLVL.

V usage is TRBV5-1 and J usage is TRBJ1-2, with 8 nucleotides matching TRBD1. The length of the CDR3 is 14 residues. The germline V gene encodes CDR1 SGHRS and CDR2 YFSETQ. Trimming took 4 bases from V and 4 from J; bases not matched to a gene: 6. The CDR3 region has the DNA TGCGCCAGCAGCCTCGGACAGGGCCTCTATGGCTACACCTTC. This codes for CASSLGQGLYGYTF.

The chain is built from TRBV12-3 or TRBV12-4 and TRBJ2-3; 8 nucleotides align to TRBD2. V shed 6 bases, J shed 4 bases, and the junction held 3 bases outside the gene matches. The CDR3 contains 13 residues. CDR3 bases: TGTGCCAGCAGGATAGCGGGACCAGATACGCAGTATTTT. Translation gives CASRIAGPDTQYF.

CDR3 nucleotide sequence: TGTGCCAGCAGCTTAGGGGTCGGAGGCGGTAACACCGGGGAGCTGTTTTTT. Its translation is CASSLGVGGGNTGELFF. The chain uses TRBV11-3 and TRBJ2-2; perhaps TRBD2 as D (5 bases). The CDR3 spans 17 residues. Deletions cut 1 base from V and 2 bases from J, with 14 bases between. In germline, CDR1 is SGHNT, CDR2 YENEEA.

This chain connects TRBV19 to TRBJ1-4; TRBD1 aligns across 11 bases. CDR3 length: 15 residues. Trimming cost V 4 bases and J 7 bases; bases outside gene matches: 5. Germline V gives CDR1 LNHDA, CDR2 SQIVND (reference sequence). Here the CDR3 DNA reads TGTGCCAGTAGTACCGGGACAGGGGGAGTTGAAAAACTGTTTTTT. Its protein product is CASSTGTGGVEKLFF.

The CDR3 spells CASTPQVWLEPQHF. Here the CDR3 DNA reads TGTGCCAGCACCCCACAGGTTTGGCTGGAGCCCCAGCATTTT. The J gene is TRBJ1-5, the V gene TRBV21-1; TRBD1 is the table's D call and was not checked against the DNA. TRBV21-1 is tagged as a pseudogene. The CDR3 consists of 14 residues.

The chain employs TRBV5-4 and TRBJ1-1; TRBD1 matches 8 bases. V shed 3 bases, J shed 4 bases, and the junction held 5 bases outside the gene matches. This CDR3 spans 14 amino acids. The germline V gene encodes CDR1 SGHNT and CDR2 YYREEE (reference sequence). Written as DNA, the CDR3 is TGTGCCAGCAGCTCACAGGGGGTCGGCACTGAAGCTTTCTTT. Translated, it gives CASSSQGVGTEAFF.

The rearrangement joins TRBV6-5 to TRBJ2-7, with 8 bases aligning to TRBD1. The CDR3 length is 16 residues. Germline loops: CDR1 MNHEY, CDR2 SVGAGI. V lost 1 base to trimming and J lost 7 bases; unmatched junction nucleotides: 12. The CDR3 loop is CASSYWQGRGPGEQYF. The DNA of the CDR3 is TGTGCCAGCAGTTACTGGCAGGGCAGGGGGCCGGGTGAGCAGTACTTC.

J is TRBJ2-5 and V is TRBV3-1 (or the pseudogene TRBV3-2); 7 bases align to TRBD2. The CDR3 contains 15 residues. J lost 4 bases, V lost 2 bases, and 7 bases had no gene match. Per germline, CDR1 LGHDT and CDR2 YNNKEL (reference sequence). CDR3 loop: CASSQPLQRGETQYF. Here the CDR3 DNA reads TGTGCCAGCAGCCAACCCCTCCAGCGGGGAGAGACCCAGTACTTC.

This sequence joins TRBV28 and TRBJ1-5; 7 nucleotides match TRBD1. This CDR3 has 12 residues. Germline V gene lookup returns CDR1 MDHEN and CDR2 SYDVKM. The V and J ends lost 5 bases and 13 bases, in that order; junction bases with no gene match: 8. The CDR3 nucleotides are TGTGCCAGCAGTCGACAGGGCCCTTCTCAGCATTTT. The encoded protein is CASSRQGPSQHF. Complete variable domain (other parts from reference TRBV28 and TRBJ1-5): DVKVTQSSRYLVKRTGEKVFLECVQDMDHENMFWYRQDPGLGLRLIYFSYDVKMKEKGDIPEGYSVSREKKERFSLILESASTNQTSMYLCASSRQGPSQHFGDGTRLSIL.

The rearrangement uses TRBV7-8 and TRBJ2-7, with TRBD2 identical over 7 bases. This CDR3 is built from 12 residues. The germline gives CDR1 SGHVS, CDR2 FQNEAQ. Trimming at V came to 7 bases and at J to 5 bases, leaving 5 bases not matched to a gene. This chain's CDR3 is CASTDGRHEQYF. The CDR3 DNA is TGTGCCAGCACCGACGGGAGGCACGAGCAGTACTTC.

The chain links TRBV2 to TRBJ2-5, with TRBD1 matching over 9 bases. In germline, CDR1 is SNHLY, CDR2 FYNNEI. The trim removed 8 bases at V and 2 bases at J, leaving 6 bases unmatched. CDR3 length: 14 amino acids. CDR3 sequence (DNA): TGTGCCAGCGGATGGGACAGGGCGCAAGAGACCCAGTACTTC. Translated: CASGWDRAQETQYF.

The chain recombines TRBV7-2 with TRBJ1-1; the D gene is possibly TRBD1 (6 bases). CDR1 SGHTA and CDR2 FQGNSA come from the germline V gene. CDR3 length: 14 amino acids. V was cut by 6 bases and J by 5 bases, with 16 bases left in between. This CDR3 is CASRSGAGGTEAFF. Here the CDR3 DNA reads TGTGCCAGCAGATCAGGGGCTGGAGGAACTGAAGCTTTCTTT.

This rearrangement joins TRBV6-1 to TRBJ1-1; no clear D. Trimming cost V 0 bases and J 4 bases, with 15 bases left between them. CDR3 length: 16 residues. Germline V gene data show CDR1 as MNHNS and CDR2 as SASEGT. The CDR3 nucleotides read TGTGCCAGCAGTGAAGCTGGGTTCATCAGGATCACTGAAGCTTTCTTT. Protein: CASSEAGFIRITEAFF.

The chain has TRBV11-3 and TRBJ2-7, with 9 positions matching TRBD1. The CDR3 contains 14 residues. V shed 9 bases and J 3 bases; nucleotides not matched to a gene: 9. The germline CDR1 and CDR2 sequences are SGHNT and YENEEA. The CDR3 DNA reads TGTGCCAGTAAACCCGGGACAGGGATCTACGAGCAGTACTTC. Translating it yields CASKPGTGIYEQYF.